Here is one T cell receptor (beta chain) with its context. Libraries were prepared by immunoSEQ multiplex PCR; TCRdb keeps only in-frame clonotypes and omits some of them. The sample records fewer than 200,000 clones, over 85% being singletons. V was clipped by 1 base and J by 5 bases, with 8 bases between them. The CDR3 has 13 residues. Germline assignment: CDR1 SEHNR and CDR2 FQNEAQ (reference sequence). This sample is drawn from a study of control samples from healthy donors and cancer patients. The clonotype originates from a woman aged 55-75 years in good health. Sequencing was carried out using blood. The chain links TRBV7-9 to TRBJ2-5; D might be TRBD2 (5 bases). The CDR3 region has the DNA TGTGCCAGCAGCTTAGGGGTAGCGGAGACCCAGTACTTC. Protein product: CASSLGVAETQYF.